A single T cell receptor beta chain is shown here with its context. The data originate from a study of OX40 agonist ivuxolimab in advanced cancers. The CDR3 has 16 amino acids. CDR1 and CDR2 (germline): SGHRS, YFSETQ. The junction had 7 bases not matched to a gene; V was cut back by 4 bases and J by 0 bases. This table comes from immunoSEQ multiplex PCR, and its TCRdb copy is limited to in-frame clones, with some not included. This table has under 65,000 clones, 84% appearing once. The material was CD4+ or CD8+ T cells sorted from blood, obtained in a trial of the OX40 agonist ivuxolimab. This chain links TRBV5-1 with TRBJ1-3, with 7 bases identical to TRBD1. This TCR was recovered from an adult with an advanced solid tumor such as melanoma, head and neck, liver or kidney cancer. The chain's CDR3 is CASSIQGTSSGNTIYF. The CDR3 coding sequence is TGCGCCAGCAGCATACAGGGGACAAGCTCTGGAAACACCATATATTTT.